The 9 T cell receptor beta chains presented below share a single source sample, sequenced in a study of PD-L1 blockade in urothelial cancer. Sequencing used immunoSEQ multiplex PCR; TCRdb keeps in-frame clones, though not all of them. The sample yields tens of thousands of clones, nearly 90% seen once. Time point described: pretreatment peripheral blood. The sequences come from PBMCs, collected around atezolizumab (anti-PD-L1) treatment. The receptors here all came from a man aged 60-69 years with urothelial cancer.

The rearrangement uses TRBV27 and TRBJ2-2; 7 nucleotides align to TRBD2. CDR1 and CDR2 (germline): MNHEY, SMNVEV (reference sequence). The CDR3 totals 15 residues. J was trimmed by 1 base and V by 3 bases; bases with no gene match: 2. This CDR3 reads CASSLRGMNTGELFF. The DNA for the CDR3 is TGTGCCAGCAGTTTGCGGGGGATGAACACCGGGGAGCTGTTTTTT.

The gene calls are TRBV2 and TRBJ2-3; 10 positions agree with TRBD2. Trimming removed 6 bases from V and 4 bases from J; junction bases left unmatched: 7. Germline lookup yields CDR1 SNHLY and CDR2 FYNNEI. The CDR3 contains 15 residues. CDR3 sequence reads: CASSAGTSVADTQYF. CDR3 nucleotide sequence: TGTGCCAGCAGCGCCGGGACTAGCGTCGCAGATACGCAGTATTTT.

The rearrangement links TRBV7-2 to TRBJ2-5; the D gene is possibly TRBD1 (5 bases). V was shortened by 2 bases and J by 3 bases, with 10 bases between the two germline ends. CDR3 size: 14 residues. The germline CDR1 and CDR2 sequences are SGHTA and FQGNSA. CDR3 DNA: TGTGCCAGCAGCTTACTTACAGGAGAAGAGACCCAGTACTTC. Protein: CASSLLTGEETQYF.

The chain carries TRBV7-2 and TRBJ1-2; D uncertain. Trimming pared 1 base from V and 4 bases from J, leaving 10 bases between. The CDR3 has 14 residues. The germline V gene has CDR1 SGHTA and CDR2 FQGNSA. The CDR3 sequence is CASSLDLGPYGYTF. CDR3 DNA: TGTGCCAGCAGCTTAGACCTGGGCCCCTATGGCTACACCTTC.

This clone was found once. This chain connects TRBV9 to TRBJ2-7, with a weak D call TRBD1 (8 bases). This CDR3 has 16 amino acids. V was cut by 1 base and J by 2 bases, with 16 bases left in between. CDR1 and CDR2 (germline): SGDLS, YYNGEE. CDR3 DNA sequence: TGTGCCAGCAGCGTAAACCCCACAGGGGGGGCCTACGAGCAGTACTTC. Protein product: CASSVNPTGGAYEQYF. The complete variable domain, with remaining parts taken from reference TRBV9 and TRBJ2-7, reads DSGVTQTPKHLITATGQRVTLRCSPRSGDLSVYWYQQSLDQGLQFLIQYYNGEERAKGNILERFSAQQFPDLHSELNLSSLELGDSALYFCASSVNPTGGAYEQYFGPGTRLTVT.

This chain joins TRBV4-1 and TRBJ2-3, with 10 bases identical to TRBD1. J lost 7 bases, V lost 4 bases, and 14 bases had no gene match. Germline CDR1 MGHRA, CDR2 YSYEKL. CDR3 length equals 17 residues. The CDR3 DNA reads TGCGCCAGCAGCCCTACGATCGGGACAGGGGTGGAGAATACGCAGTATTTT. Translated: CASSPTIGTGVENTQYF.

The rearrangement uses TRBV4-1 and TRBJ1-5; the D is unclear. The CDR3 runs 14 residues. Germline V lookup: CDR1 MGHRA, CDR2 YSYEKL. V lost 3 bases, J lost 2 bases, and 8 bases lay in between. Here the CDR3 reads CASSQDGGNQPQHF. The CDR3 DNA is TGCGCCAGCAGCCAGGACGGGGGCAATCAGCCCCAGCATTTT.

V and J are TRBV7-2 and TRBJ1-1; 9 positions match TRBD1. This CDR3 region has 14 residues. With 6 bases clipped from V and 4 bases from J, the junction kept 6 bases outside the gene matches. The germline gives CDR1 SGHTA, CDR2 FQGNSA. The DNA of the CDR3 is TGTGCCAGCAGATACAAGACAGGGGGCACTGAAGCTTTCTTT. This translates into CASRYKTGGTEAFF.

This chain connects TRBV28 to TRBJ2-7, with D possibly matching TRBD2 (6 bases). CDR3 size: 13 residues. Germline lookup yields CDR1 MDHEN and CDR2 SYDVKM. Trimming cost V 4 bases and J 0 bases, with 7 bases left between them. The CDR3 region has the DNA TGTGCCAGCAGTTCGGGAGACTCCTACGAGCAGTACTTC. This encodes CASSSGDSYEQYF.